These T cell receptor beta chains were read from a single sample in a study of shared clonotypes between healthy human individuals. Produced via immunoSEQ multiplex PCR; TCRdb's table is partial and in-frame only. The sample records about 2.5 million clones, 85% to 95% being singletons. The sequencing sample was made of naive CD4+ T cells from PBMCs. The receptors stem from a man younger than 30 in good health. Some clones in this sample may be carry-over from other donors' samples. Each CDR3 is given with its conserved first and last residue. Fields, in order: V gene, D gene, clone size, J gene, CDR3 DNA, CDR3 protein. D genes are given only for firm matches. Size tells how often a clone was seen (once, few, many) or the class of an expanded clone, and some rows leave it out.

>TRBV5-1|TRBD1|few|TRBJ1-1
TGCGCCAGCAGCTTACGGACAGGGGGAAGAGGTGAAGCTTTCTTT
CASSLRTGGRGEAFF
>TRBV7-9|.|.|TRBJ1-3
TGTGCCAGCAGCTTAGCTCAGGGAAACACCATATATTTT
CASSLAQGNTIYF
>TRBV9|TRBD1|.|TRBJ1-5
TGTGCCAGCAGCCCAGGACAGGGTGGCAATCAGCCCCAGCATTTT
CASSPGQGGNQPQHF
>TRBV18|TRBD1|.|TRBJ2-7
TGTGCCAGCTCGTCCGGGACAGGGGCCTACGAGCAGTACTTC
CASSSGTGAYEQYF
>TRBV7-6|.|.|TRBJ2-1
TGTGCCAGCAGCCTCGGGGTGGACGAGCAGTTCTTC
CASSLGVDEQFF
>TRBV11-2|.|.|TRBJ1-1
TGTGCCAGCAGCTCCGGGACTGGTTCCGGCGCTTTCTTT
CASSSGTGSGAFF
>TRBV19|TRBD2|.|TRBJ2-7
TGTGCCAGTAGTCCTGCTAGCGGGAGGGCTCCCTACGAGCAGTACTTC
CASSPASGRAPYEQYF
>TRBV19|TRBD1|.|TRBJ2-7
TGTGCCAGTAGGGGAACAGGGGCCCGCTCCTACGAGCAGTACTTC
CASRGTGARSYEQYF
>TRBV5-4|.|.|TRBJ2-7
TGTGCCAGCAGCCTGGCGGCTTCTAGCTCCTACGAGCAGTACTTC
CASSLAASSSYEQYF
>TRBV5-4|.|.|TRBJ2-3
TGTGCCAGCAGCTTGGGGCCCGGGAGCACAGATACGCAGTATTTT
CASSLGPGSTDTQYF
>TRBV2|.|.|TRBJ2-1
TGTGCCAGCAGTACTGGAGCGGTGCGACTCTTC
CASSTGAVRLF
>TRBV7-9|.|.|TRBJ1-3
TGTGCCAGCAGCATGGGACGCGTCTCTGGAAACACCATATATTTT
CASSMGRVSGNTIYF
>TRBV28|TRBD1|.|TRBJ2-7
TGTGCCAGCAGTTTAAGTTGGGACAGCTACGAGCAGTACTTC
CASSLSWDSYEQYF
>TRBV5-1|TRBD2|.|TRBJ2-7
TGCGCCAGCAGCTTCAGCGCTAGCGGGAGTGGTGAGCAGTACTTC
CASSFSASGSGEQYF
>TRBV5-1|.|.|TRBJ2-3
TGCGCCAGCAGCTCATCTTCCCTGGGGACAGATACGCAGTATTTT
CASSSSSLGTDTQYF
>TRBV2|.|.|TRBJ2-7
TGTGCCAGCAGTCCGACGCTCTCCTACGAGCAGTACTTC
CASSPTLSYEQYF
>TRBV4-1|TRBD2|.|TRBJ2-1
TGCGCCAGCAGCCAAGTAACTAGCGGGAGGGCGGGCAATGAGCAGTTCTTC
CASSQVTSGRAGNEQFF
>TRBV30|.|.|TRBJ2-7
TGTGCCTGGGGCCTAAGGGGTTGGTACGAGCAGTACTTC
CAWGLRGWYEQYF
>TRBV28|TRBD1|.|TRBJ1-1
TGTGCCAGCAGTTTGGACAGGGGGAACACTGAAGCTTTCTTT
CASSLDRGNTEAFF
>TRBV9|.|.|TRBJ2-1
TGTGCCAGCAGCGGAAGGGGGTCTATACTGAATGAGCAGTTCTTC
CASSGRGSILNEQFF
>TRBV7-3|.|.|TRBJ2-5
TGTGCCAGCAGCTTAACCGGACACGCCCAAGAGACCCAGTACTTC
CASSLTGHAQETQYF
>TRBV10-1|TRBD2|.|TRBJ2-6
TGCGCCAGCAGTGCCCCCGGGTTGAGCGGGAGACTCTCTGGGGCCAACGTCCTGACTTTC
CASSAPGLSGRLSGANVLTF
>TRBV6-1|.|.|TRBJ2-1
TGTGCCAGCAGTGAGTCCCAGCCAACCTACAATGAGCAGTTCTTC
CASSESQPTYNEQFF
>TRBV9|.|.|TRBJ1-3
TGTGCCAGCAGCGCCCAGACCTCTGGAAACACCATATATTTT
CASSAQTSGNTIYF
>TRBV11-2|.|once|TRBJ1-1
TGTGCCAGCAGCCATACGTATGGGGTCAGCACTGAAGCTTTCTTT
CASSHTYGVSTEAFF
>TRBV19|.|.|TRBJ2-3
TGTGCCAGTAGTATACCGCCAGGGGCCAGCACAGATACGCAGTATTTT
CASSIPPGASTDTQYF
>TRBV5-1|TRBD1|.|TRBJ1-4
TGCGCCAGCAGCTCTACAGGGGGAGAAGAAAAACTGTTTTTT
CASSSTGGEEKLFF
>TRBV9|.|.|TRBJ2-3
TGTGCCAGCAGCGTAGCACCCAGCTCAGATACGCAGTATTTT
CASSVAPSSDTQYF
>TRBV2|TRBD1|.|TRBJ1-6
TGTGCCAGCAGTGGGGACAGAGCTTCTGGATCACCCCTCCACTTT
CASSGDRASGSPLHF
>TRBV29-1|.|.|TRBJ2-5
TGCAGCGCCCTGAGGTCAGGACAAGGGGTGTCTGGGACCCAGTACTTC
CSALRSGQGVSGTQYF
>TRBV5-1|TRBD1|once|TRBJ2-5
TGCGCCAGCAGCTTACGGGACAGGGGGCATTACCAAGAGACCCAGTACTTC
CASSLRDRGHYQETQYF
>TRBV7-8|.|.|TRBJ2-5
TGTGCCAGCAGCACCCGGGACAAAGAGACCCAGTACTTC
CASSTRDKETQYF
>TRBV25-1|TRBD1|.|TRBJ1-6
TGTGCCAGCAGTGATCCGACAGGGCAGAATTCACCCCTCCACTTT
CASSDPTGQNSPLHF
>TRBV6-5|.|.|TRBJ1-1
TGTGCCAGCAGTTACGGGCAGAGCACTGAAGCTTTCTTT
CASSYGQSTEAFF
>TRBV20-1|.|.|TRBJ1-1
TGCAGTGCTATTCGGACCGATGAAGCTTTCTTT
CSAIRTDEAFF
>TRBV6-5|.|.|TRBJ1-2
TGTGCCAGCAGTTACACCACTTACGCTGGAGTATATGGCTACACCTTC
CASSYTTYAGVYGYTF
>TRBV7-9|.|.|TRBJ2-3
TGTGCCAGCAGCTTATCTCGCAGTCGCACAGATACGCAGTATTTT
CASSLSRSRTDTQYF
>TRBV6-4|.|.|TRBJ1-1
TGTGCCAGCAGCCGAGGTAGGGGGACTGAAGCTTTCTTT
CASSRGRGTEAFF
>TRBV5-4|TRBD2|once|TRBJ2-7
TGTGCCAGCAGCTTGGCCCGTGGCGGGAGGACGGAGCAGTACTTC
CASSLARGGRTEQYF
>TRBV2|TRBD1|few|TRBJ1-1
TGTGCCAGCAGTGAAAGGGACAGGGAACGAGCTTTCTTT
CASSERDRERAFF
>TRBV28|.|.|TRBJ2-7
TGTGCCAGCAGTACCCCTGGGGGTTCCTACGAGCAGTACTTC
CASSTPGGSYEQYF
>TRBV18|.|.|TRBJ2-1
TGTGCCAGCTCACCGGGACTCAACAATGAGCAGTTCTTC
CASSPGLNNEQFF
>TRBV4-1|.|.|TRBJ2-7
TGCGCCAGCAGCCAAGTAATGGAAGTCGAGCAGTACTTC
CASSQVMEVEQYF
>TRBV5-1|.|.|TRBJ1-5
TGCGCCAGCAGCTTGGATATCCTAGAGGGTCAGCCCCAGCATTTT
CASSLDILEGQPQHF
>TRBV29-1|TRBD1|.|TRBJ2-7
TGCAGCGTGAAGGGACAGGGCAACTCCTACGAGCAGTACTTC
CSVKGQGNSYEQYF
>TRBV9|.|.|TRBJ2-5
TGTGCCAGCAGCGTGGAGAAACAAGAGACCCAGTACTTC
CASSVEKQETQYF
>TRBV6-5|TRBD1|.|TRBJ1-1
TGTGCCAGCAGACCGGGACAGGGCCCCAGGCGGGCTTTCTTT
CASRPGQGPRRAFF
>TRBV28|.|.|TRBJ2-7
TGTGCCAGCAGTTTGGGGGCGCTAGGATCCTACGAGCAGTACTTC
CASSLGALGSYEQYF
>TRBV4-2|TRBD1|.|TRBJ2-1
TGTGCCAGCAGCCGGTCTCGGGACAGGGAGGCTGAACAGTTCTTC
CASSRSRDREAEQFF
>TRBV19|.|.|TRBJ1-5
TGTGCCAGTAGTCATAGGGTGGGAAATCAGCCCCAGCATTTT
CASSHRVGNQPQHF
>TRBV9|TRBD1|.|TRBJ1-1
TGTGCCAGCAGCGTGGCCGACAGGGAGACTGAAGCTTTCTTT
CASSVADRETEAFF
>TRBV7-6|TRBD1|.|TRBJ2-7
TGTGCCAGCAGCCTAGGGACAGGGGATACCTACGAGCAGTACTTC
CASSLGTGDTYEQYF
>TRBV27|TRBD1|.|TRBJ1-5
TGTGCCAGCAGTTCCGGGGACAGATGGAATCAGCCCCAGCATTTT
CASSSGDRWNQPQHF
>TRBV5-1|.|once|TRBJ2-5
TGCGCCAGCAGCGCCGGGACCGAGGGGGAGACCCAGTACTTC
CASSAGTEGETQYF